What follows are 4 T cell receptor beta chains derived from one specimen sequenced in a study of T cell responses to AZD1222 COVID-19 vaccine. The data were produced by immunoSEQ multiplex PCR, yet TCRdb's version contains in-frame clones alone and is incomplete. The table has under 150,000 clones, 65% to 90% seen once. The sequences come from peripheral blood, collected 28 days after the second dose of the MenACWY control vaccine. The origin of the receptors is an adult who received the MenACWY meningococcal vaccine as a control.

The chain combines TRBV3-1 (or the pseudogene TRBV3-2) with TRBJ1-3; the D gene is possibly TRBD1 (5 bases). Germline values: CDR1 LGHDT, CDR2 YNNKEL (reference sequence). The length of the CDR3 is 17 residues. Deletions cut 3 bases from V and 4 bases from J, with 19 bases between. In DNA form, the CDR3 reads TGTGCCAGCAGCCACCCAATGACCACAGGAGCAGGAAACACCATATATTTT. As protein: CASSHPMTTGAGNTIYF.

The CDR3 region is CASSGAGGEQYF. The CDR3 DNA is TGTGCCAGCAGCGGCGCGGGAGGCGAGCAGTACTTC. This sequence joins TRBV5-6 and TRBJ2-7, with 8 bases matching TRBD2. V lost 4 bases to trimming and J lost 6 bases; unmatched junction nucleotides: 3. CDR1 SGHDT and CDR2 YYEEEE come from the germline V gene. The CDR3 runs to 12 residues.

The genes are TRBV15 and TRBJ1-1, with no clear D. Between the trimmed V and J ends, which lost 0 bases and 8 bases, there was a span of 16 bases. This CDR3 contains 15 residues. CDR1 is LNHNV and CDR2 is YYDKDF in the germline V gene (reference sequence). The CDR3 spells CATSREPGVQREAFF. CDR3 DNA sequence: TGTGCCACCAGCAGAGAACCAGGAGTTCAAAGGGAAGCTTTCTTT. Using reference TRBV15 and TRBJ1-1 for the parts outside the CDR3, the full variable domain is DAMVIQNPRYQVTQFGKPVTLSCSQTLNHNVMYWYQQKSSQAPKLLFHYYDKDFNNEADTPDNFQSRRPNTSFCFLDIRSPGLGDTAMYLCATSREPGVQREAFFGQGTRLTVV.

This clone was counted a few times. The rearrangement uses TRBV6-4 and TRBJ2-5, with TRBD2 matching 7 bases. CDR1 MRHNA and CDR2 SNTAGT come from the germline V gene. CDR3 length: 15 amino acids. Trimming removed 8 bases from V and 1 base from J; junction bases left unmatched: 10. The CDR3 here is CASLVGGTIQETQYF. As DNA, the CDR3 is TGTGCCAGCCTCGTGGGAGGGACTATCCAAGAGACCCAGTACTTC.